Each of the 18 T cell receptor beta chains below was sequenced from the same sample in a study of cytomegalovirus exposure and HLA in healthy donors. The study ran its PCR with 60 Vbeta and 13 Jbeta primers. Produced via immunoSEQ multiplex PCR; TCRdb's table is partial and in-frame only. The repertoire table contains some 130,000 clones. The source material was PBMCs. The receptors shown here come from a woman aged 40 to 55 in good health and CMV-seropositive.

The chain joins TRBV5-5 to TRBJ2-1, with 12 bases lining up with TRBD2. The CDR3 has 20 residues. Germline CDR1 and CDR2: SGHKS and YYEKEE (reference sequence). The V segment lost 4 bases and the J segment 5 bases; nucleotides outside the gene matches: 19. CDR3 in amino acids: CASSLWRLAGGPGTHNEQFF. DNA for the CDR3: TGTGCCAGCAGCCTATGGCGGCTAGCGGGAGGGCCGGGTACCCACAATGAGCAGTTCTTC.

The chain joins TRBV19 to TRBJ2-7, with 11 bases that match TRBD2. This CDR3 comprises 16 residues. Germline V lookup: CDR1 LNHDA, CDR2 SQIVND (reference sequence). Trimming cost V 5 bases and J 7 bases; bases outside gene matches: 13. This chain's CDR3 is CASSLTVAGGPGEQYF. The CDR3 DNA sequence: TGTGCCAGTAGTCTGACCGTAGCGGGAGGGCCGGGGGAGCAGTACTTC.

The V call is TRBV30, the J call TRBJ1-4; D remains unclear. The V gene's germline CDR1 is GTSNPN and CDR2 SVGIG (reference sequence). The CDR3 is 12 residues long. Trimming cost V 5 bases and J 7 bases, with 11 bases left between them. CDR3 in amino acids: CAWRRGVEKLFF. The CDR3 DNA reads as TGTGCCTGGCGGCGGGGAGTTGAAAAACTGTTTTTT.

The chain combines TRBV5-1 with TRBJ2-7; possibly TRBD1 for D (6 bases). The germline gives CDR1 SGHRS, CDR2 YFSETQ. V lost 4 bases, J lost 6 bases, and 20 bases lay in between. CDR3 size: 15 residues. CDR3 amino acids: CASSTLPLQGSEQYF. The DNA for the CDR3 is TGCGCCAGCAGCACCCTCCCTTTACAGGGCTCCGAGCAGTACTTC.

The rearrangement joins TRBV30 to TRBJ1-3; D might be TRBD1 (6 bases). Germline V gene sequence: CDR1 GTSNPN, CDR2 SVGIG (reference sequence). The CDR3 consists of 15 residues. V was shortened by 0 bases and J by 4 bases, with 13 bases between the two germline ends. The DNA of the CDR3 is TGTGCCTGGAGTGTAGTGGGGGCACGCGGAAACACCATATATTTT. Amino acid sequence: CAWSVVGARGNTIYF.

V usage is TRBV7-2 and J usage is TRBJ2-3; D possibly corresponds to TRBD1 (6 bases). Trimming removed 4 bases at V and 5 bases at J, with 16 bases between. The CDR3 runs 15 residues. Germline V gene lookup returns CDR1 SGHTA and CDR2 FQGNSA. The CDR3 bases are TGTGCCAGCAGCTCCGCGACAGGAGGCGGAGATACGCAGTATTTT. It is translated as CASSSATGGGDTQYF.

This chain connects TRBV14 to TRBJ2-7, with 11 bases matching TRBD2. Germline CDR1 reads SGHDN; CDR2 reads FVKESK. The V segment lost 4 bases and the J segment 1 base; nucleotides outside the gene matches: 3. This CDR3 region has 15 residues. For the CDR3, the DNA is TGTGCCAGCAGCCTACTAGCGGGAGCGTCCTACGAGCAGTACTTC. Amino acid sequence: CASSLLAGASYEQYF.

This chain links TRBV5-4 with TRBJ1-5; maybe TRBD1 (5 bases). Germline CDR1 is SGHNT and CDR2 is YYREEE (reference sequence). V was clipped by 0 bases and J by 5 bases, with 9 bases between them. This CDR3 region has 14 residues. As DNA, the CDR3 is TGTGCCAGCAGCTTGGGAGGCAGGGATCAGCCCCAGCATTTT. Translated, it gives CASSLGGRDQPQHF. Based on the CDR3 plus reference TRBV5-4 and TRBJ1-5, the full variable domain is ETGVTQSPTHLIKTRGQQVTLRCSSQSGHNTVSWYQQALGQGPQFIFQYYREEENGRGNFPPRFSGLQFPNYSSELNVNALELDDSALYLCASSLGGRDQPQHFGDGTRLSIL.

Worth noting for this clone: This sample also contains other DNA sequences that code for the same CDR3. The chain uses TRBV29-1 and TRBJ1-4; D remains unclear. Between the trimmed V and J ends, which lost 4 bases and 0 bases, there was a span of 3 bases. The germline V gene has CDR1 SQVTM and CDR2 ANQGSEA. This CDR3 is built from 12 residues. This CDR3 reads CSVASTNEKLFF. CDR3 nucleotides: TGCAGCGTTGCCTCAACTAATGAAAAACTGTTTTTT.

J is TRBJ2-2 and V is TRBV6-4; D might be TRBD1 (5 bases). V was clipped by 0 bases and J by 6 bases, with 8 bases between them. In germline, CDR1 is MRHNA, CDR2 SNTAGT. The CDR3 has 14 amino acids. Here the CDR3 reads CASSDSRTPGELFF. The CDR3 region has the DNA TGTGCCAGCAGTGACTCGAGGACACCCGGGGAGCTGTTTTTT.

The genes are TRBV7-2 and TRBJ1-4, with D maybe TRBD1 (6 bases). Trimming pared 5 bases from V and 0 bases from J, leaving 10 bases between. CDR1 and CDR2 (germline): SGHTA, FQGNSA. CDR3 length: 15 residues. The CDR3 spells CASSTTGSTNEKLFF. CDR3 DNA sequence: TGTGCCAGCAGCACTACAGGGTCAACTAATGAAAAACTGTTTTTT.

The CDR3 loop reads CALGGGTGSNEQFF. The CDR3 nucleotides read TGTGCCCTCGGGGGGGGGACAGGGTCCAATGAGCAGTTCTTC. This chain links TRBV6-1 with TRBJ2-1; maybe TRBD1 (9 bases). V lost 11 bases and J lost 6, with 20 bases in between. The CDR3 has 14 amino acids. CDR1 is MNHNS and CDR2 is SASEGT in the germline V gene.

The chain's CDR3 is CASSPLSGQNEKLFF. The CDR3 nucleotides are TGTGCCAGCTCACCTCTGTCAGGTCAAAATGAAAAACTGTTTTTT. The J gene is TRBJ1-4, the V gene TRBV18; D uncertain. This CDR3 spans 15 amino acids. Trimming pared 3 bases from V and 5 bases from J, leaving 13 bases between. The germline V gene has CDR1 KGHSH and CDR2 LQKENI.

The V gene is TRBV7-3, the J gene TRBJ2-1, with 11 bases lining up with TRBD2. The germline gives CDR1 SGHTA, CDR2 FQGTGA. The CDR3 has 15 residues. The V segment lost 5 bases and the J segment 2 bases; nucleotides outside the gene matches: 2. Here the CDR3 reads CASSGSGRAYNEQFF. The DNA for the CDR3 is TGTGCCAGCAGCGGTAGCGGGAGGGCCTACAATGAGCAGTTCTTC.

The chain has TRBV5-1 and TRBJ2-6; tentatively, D is TRBD1 (6 bases). V dropped 1 base and J dropped 2 bases, with 10 bases sitting between them. The CDR3 sequence is 16 residues long. The germline V gene has CDR1 SGHRS and CDR2 YFSETQ. As DNA, the CDR3 is TGCGCCAGCAGCTTGCTGGGGGCGGCTGGGGCCAACGTCCTGACTTTC. Translation: CASSLLGAAGANVLTF.

The chain has TRBV29-1 and TRBJ1-4; TRBD1 matches at 10 bases. The germline gives CDR1 SQVTM, CDR2 ANQGSEA. After removal of 6 bases from V and 10 bases from J, the junction contained 8 bases not matched to a gene. This CDR3 comprises 13 residues. The CDR3 nucleotides are TGCAGCGTAAATCGAGGACAGGGGGGAAAACTGTTTTTT. This encodes CSVNRGQGGKLFF.

The chain employs TRBV28 and TRBJ1-1, with D maybe TRBD1 (6 bases). Germline loops: CDR1 MDHEN, CDR2 SYDVKM. The CDR3 sequence is 14 residues long. The V gene lost 6 bases and the J gene lost 2 bases, with 13 bases spanning the gap. The CDR3 loop reads CASSRDRFNTEAFF. In DNA, the CDR3 is TGTGCCAGCAGCCGTGACAGGTTTAACACTGAAGCTTTCTTT.

The chain has TRBV28 and TRBJ2-1; 8 bases match TRBD2. The germline CDR1 and CDR2 sequences are MDHEN and SYDVKM. J lost 8 bases, V lost 4 bases, and 1 base had no gene match. The CDR3 consists of 12 residues. The CDR3 is CASSSTSDEQFF. The CDR3, as DNA: TGTGCCAGCAGTTCGACTAGCGATGAGCAGTTCTTC. The complete variable domain, with remaining parts taken from reference TRBV28 and TRBJ2-1, reads DVKVTQSSRYLVKRTGEKVFLECVQDMDHENMFWYRQDPGLGLRLIYFSYDVKMKEKGDIPEGYSVSREKKERFSLILESASTNQTSMYLCASSSTSDEQFFGPGTRLTVL.